A selection of T cell receptor beta chains follows, all from one sample in a study of blood T cells in healthy people across ages. TCRdb ran MiXCR on the 5' RACE reads and lists one entry per CDR3 protein. Of approximately 700,000 distinct CDR3 sequences in the sample, around 32% were seen once. Input material: blood. All receptors derive from a woman older than 75 in good health. The CDR3 runs from the conserved cysteine through the conserved F or W. The order of the fields is clone size, V gene, D gene, J gene, CDR3 DNA, CDR3 protein. The D gene is left open where the match is weak. Expanded clones get a size class; other rows say once, few or many, or leave the size out.

-	TRBV6-2/TRBV6-3	TRBD1	TRBJ1-6	TGTGCCAGCAGTTACCCGGACAGGATGAGCTCCTATAATTCACCCCTCCACTTT	CASSYPDRMSSYNSPLHF
-	TRBV28	TRBD2	TRBJ2-7	TGTGCCAGCAGTCTCGCTAGCGGGGCAACCTACGAGCAGTACTTC	CASSLASGATYEQYF
few	TRBV5-1	TRBD1	TRBJ1-1	TGCGCCAGCAGCAAGGACAGGGGAGGCACTGAAGCTTTCTTT	CASSKDRGGTEAFF
many	TRBV7-3	-	TRBJ2-5	TGTGCCAGCAGTCGGGGGCCAGGGCCCCAAGAGACCCAGTACTTC	CASSRGPGPQETQYF
many	TRBV3-1	TRBD1	TRBJ1-1	TGTGCCAGCAGCCAAGATTTCGCAGGGGGCTCGAACACTGAAGCTTTCTTT	CASSQDFAGGSNTEAFF
-	TRBV7-2	TRBD2	TRBJ2-5	TGTGCCAGCAGCTTGTCGAGCGTGGCGGGGGGGCTAGGAGAGACCCAGTACTTC	CASSLSSVAGGLGETQYF
many	TRBV7-9	-	TRBJ2-5	TGTGCCAGCAGCCTCCAGGGGGGGGTTGAAGAGACCCAGTACTTC	CASSLQGGVEETQYF
-	TRBV5-1	-	TRBJ2-3	TGCGCCAGCAAACTCCAGGGTGGTAGCAGTGATACGCAGTATTTT	CASKLQGGSSDTQYF
few	TRBV20-1	-	TRBJ1-6	TGCAGTGCTGCCCGGCGGGTAGTTGATAATTCACCCCTCCACTTT	CSAARRVVDNSPLHF
many	TRBV5-6	TRBD2	TRBJ2-3	TGTGCCAGCAGCATGGACCGGGGACTAGCGGGGGCCGGGGATACGCAGTATTTT	CASSMDRGLAGAGDTQYF
-	TRBV7-9	-	TRBJ2-7	TGTGCCAGCAGCTTAGCCGGACGAGTCAATGAGCAGTACTTC	CASSLAGRVNEQYF
many	TRBV20-1	-	TRBJ1-2	TGCAGTGCTCCTGACACAGGGACGAAAGGCTACACCTTC	CSAPDTGTKGYTF
many	TRBV27	TRBD1	TRBJ2-6	TGTGCCAGCAGTACTCCCGGGACAGCTGGAGCTGGGGCCAACGTCCTGACTTTC	CASSTPGTAGAGANVLTF
many	TRBV4-2	TRBD2	TRBJ2-3	TGTGCCAGCAGCCAACCCGGGGCTAGCGGGAGATCTAGCACAGATACGCAGTATTTT	CASSQPGASGRSSTDTQYF
many	TRBV15	-	TRBJ1-4	TGTGCCACCAGCAGAGATCTTGTGGAAAAACTGTTTTTT	CATSRDLVEKLFF
many	TRBV7-2	TRBD1	TRBJ1-2	TGTGCCAGCAGCTTAGTAGGGACAGGGGACTATGGCTACACCTTC	CASSLVGTGDYGYTF
many	TRBV20-1	TRBD1	TRBJ2-5	TGCAGTGGCGAGGGACAGGGTACGAAGACCCAGTACTTC	CSGEGQGTKTQYF
-	TRBV5-1	TRBD1	TRBJ2-7	TGCGCCAGCAGCTTCGGACCGGACAGGTCCTACGAGCAGTACTTC	CASSFGPDRSYEQYF
many	TRBV7-6	-	TRBJ2-5	TGTGCCAGCAGCTTAGCGAGGGGGGGTCTTGGGGAGACCCAGTACTTC	CASSLARGGLGETQYF
once	TRBV18	TRBD1	TRBJ1-1	TGTGCCAGCTCACCACGGGGACAGGGTCGCGCTGAAGCTTTCTTT	CASSPRGQGRAEAFF
many	TRBV5-1	-	TRBJ1-4	TGCGCCAGCAGCTCGGGGGGGACGAATGAAAAACTGTTTTTT	CASSSGGTNEKLFF
-	TRBV5-6	-	TRBJ2-1	TGTGCCAGCAGCTTGACCGGGCGGGGCCAGCACGACCACAATGAGCAGTTCTTC	CASSLTGRGQHDHNEQFF
-	TRBV20-1	TRBD1	TRBJ1-6	TGCAGTGCTAGAGAAGAGAAAGGGGGCTATTCACCCCTCCACTTT	CSAREEKGGYSPLHF
many	TRBV20-1	-	TRBJ2-3	TGCAGTGCTAGGGGGGCCCCTACAGATACGCAGTATTTT	CSARGAPTDTQYF
many	TRBV29-1	TRBD1	TRBJ2-5	TGCAGCGTTACAGGGGGGAGGGAGACCCAGTACTTC	CSVTGGRETQYF
-	TRBV20-1	-	TRBJ1-6	TGCAGTGCTAGCAGGGCTCTCGATAATTCACCCCTCCACTTT	CSASRALDNSPLHF
many	TRBV7-2	-	TRBJ1-1	TGTGCCAGCAGCGCCCGGAGAGGAGGAACTGAAGCTTTCTTT	CASSARRGGTEAFF
-	TRBV6-5	-	TRBJ1-2	TGTGCCAGCAGTTACAACGGGGACTATGGCTACACCTTC	CASSYNGDYGYTF
-	TRBV6-2/TRBV6-3	-	TRBJ1-1	TGTGCCAGCTGTTTCCTTAGCAATACTGAAGCTTTCTTT	CASCFLSNTEAFF
many	TRBV29-1	-	TRBJ2-3	TGCAGCGTCCAATTGGCCGGGCGCACAGATACGCAGTATTTT	CSVQLAGRTDTQYF
many	TRBV4-1	-	TRBJ2-1	TGCGCCAGCAGCCAAGTGGTAGGATACAATGAGCAGTTCTTC	CASSQVVGYNEQFF
many	TRBV20-1	TRBD1	TRBJ1-6	TGCAGTGCTAGAGCCCGCGGCAGGGGACAGGGGCCAAATTCACCCCTCCACTTT	CSARARGRGQGPNSPLHF
many	TRBV2	-	TRBJ2-7	TGTGCCAGCAGTGCCCGAGTCTACGAGCAGTACTTC	CASSARVYEQYF
many	TRBV7-9	TRBD1	TRBJ2-5	TGTGCCAGCAGGTTTGGGACAGGGGAAGAGACCCAGTACTTC	CASRFGTGEETQYF
few	TRBV20-1	-	TRBJ1-5	TGCAGTGCTAGTTTGAGCGTGACTAGCAATCAGCCCCAGCATTTT	CSASLSVTSNQPQHF
many	TRBV7-9	-	TRBJ2-1	TGTGCCAGCAGTCGACAATCCAATGAGCAGTTCTTC	CASSRQSNEQFF
many	TRBV7-2	-	TRBJ2-6	TGTGCCAGCAGCTTAGAAGGTTTGACAAGGTCGAGCTCTGGGGCCAACGTCCTGACTTTC	CASSLEGLTRSSSGANVLTF